These 10 T cell receptor beta chains share one sample of origin, sequenced in a study of CD8 T cells in ankylosing spondylitis. TCRdb reanalysed the 5' RACE reads using MiXCR and keeps one entry per CDR3 protein. The sample lists roughly 150,000 distinct CDR3 sequences, 5.5% to 7.5% occurring once. The source material was blood, either unsorted or a sorted T cell fraction (not recorded which). Every receptor here comes from a female donor with ankylosing spondylitis or in good health (not recorded which).

Many counts were recorded for this clonotype. This sequence joins TRBV5-1 and TRBJ2-7; no reliable D call. Germline V CDR1 and CDR2: SGHRS, YFSETQ. The CDR3 runs to 10 residues. The CDR3 sequence: CLMGPYEQYF. For the CDR3, the DNA is TGCCTCATGGGCCCCTACGAGCAGTACTTC. Using reference TRBV5-1 and TRBJ2-7 for the parts outside the CDR3, the full variable domain is KAGVTQTPRYLIKTRGQQVTLSCSPISGHRSVSWYQQTPGQGLQFLFEYFSETQRNKGNFPGRFSGRQFSNSRSEMNVSTLELGDSALYLCLMGPYEQYFGPGTRLTVT.

The chain employs TRBV5-5 and TRBJ2-5; 11 nucleotides agree with TRBD2. J lost 1 base, V lost 2 bases, and 1 base had no gene match. CDR3 length equals 15 residues. In germline, CDR1 is SGHKS, CDR2 YYEKEE (reference sequence). The DNA of the CDR3 is TGTGCCAGCAGCTTACTAGCGGGGGTCCAAGAGACCCAGTACTTC. It is translated as CASSLLAGVQETQYF.

At least ten counts were recorded for this clonotype. The chain is built from TRBV12-3 or TRBV12-4 and TRBJ2-7; the D is unclear. This CDR3 is 13 amino acids long. Trimming removed 3 bases from V and 3 bases from J, with 9 bases in between. CDR3 amino acids: CASSFGEVYEQYF. Here the CDR3 DNA reads TGTGCCAGCAGTTTTGGGGAAGTCTACGAGCAGTACTTC.

For the CDR3, the DNA is TGTGCCAGCAGACTCCTGGACAGGGGGATCTACGAGCAGTACTTC. The encoded protein is CASRLLDRGIYEQYF. The V and J genes are TRBV28 and TRBJ2-7, with 10 bases aligning to TRBD1. The CDR3 runs to 15 residues. Germline values: CDR1 MDHEN, CDR2 SYDVKM. J lost 3 bases, V lost 6 bases, and 8 bases had no gene match.

Concerning this clonotype: A much larger clonotype is one base distant, so this may be a read error. V usage is TRBV29-1 and J usage is TRBJ1-1, with 9 bases that match TRBD1. The germline V gene encodes CDR1 SQVTM and CDR2 ANQGSEA. The CDR3 sequence is 12 residues long. CDR3 sequence: CSVRDRDTEVFF. The CDR3 DNA is TGCAGCGTCCGGGACAGGGACACTGAAGTTTTCTTT.

This clonotype has a count of ten or more. V is TRBV6-2 or TRBV6-3 and J is TRBJ1-1; no firm D call. The CDR3 is 15 residues long. V lost 0 bases and J lost 0, with 8 bases in between. Germline loops: CDR1 MNHEY, CDR2 SVGEGT. This CDR3 is CASSYSYSLNTEAFF. Here the CDR3 DNA reads TGTGCCAGCAGTTACTCGTACAGCCTGAACACTGAAGCTTTCTTT.

This clonotype occurred many times. The CDR3, as DNA: TGTGCCAGCAGCCCCTGGACAGGGAAAGTACAAAACATTCAGTACTTC. Translated, it gives CASSPWTGKVQNIQYF. This chain joins TRBV6-1 and TRBJ2-4; 8 nucleotides match TRBD1. There are 16 residues in the CDR3. Germline CDR1 reads MNHNS; CDR2 reads SASEGT. V lost 6 bases and J lost 5; bases outside the gene matches: 12.

This clonotype has ten or more counts. The V call is TRBV6-5, the J call TRBJ1-4; possibly TRBD1 for D (5 bases). The CDR3 length is 17 residues. Trimming removed 0 bases from V and 7 bases from J, with 18 bases in between. Per germline, CDR1 MNHEY and CDR2 SVGAGI. Written as DNA, the CDR3 is TGTGCCAGCAGTTACTCGATTCCTTCGGGGGTTATTGAAAAACTGTTTTTT. It encodes CASSYSIPSGVIEKLFF.

This clonotype was detected ten times or more. The chain carries TRBV12-3 or TRBV12-4 and TRBJ1-3; 9 bases map to TRBD1. J lost 0 bases, V lost 6 bases, and 9 bases had no gene match. The length of the CDR3 is 17 residues. The CDR3 sequence: CASRKQGAISSGNTIYF. The CDR3 coding sequence is TGTGCCAGCAGGAAACAGGGGGCCATTAGCTCTGGAAACACCATATATTTT.

In its sample, this clonotype was seen many times. V usage is TRBV5-1 and J usage is TRBJ2-7; 7 bases line up with TRBD2. Germline CDR1 is SGHRS and CDR2 is YFSETQ. V lost 0 bases to trimming and J lost 1 base; unmatched junction nucleotides: 4. The CDR3 loop spans 15 amino acids. The CDR3 region has the DNA TGCGCCAGCAGCTTGGCCGGGGGGAAATCCTACGAGCAGTACTTC. It is translated as CASSLAGGKSYEQYF.